This T cell receptor (beta chain) is drawn from a study of response to subunit inactivated influenza vaccine. This CDR3 has 16 amino acids. Germline loops: CDR1 MDHEN, CDR2 SYDVKM. V was trimmed by 3 bases and J by 0 bases, leaving 14 bases between them. Study-wide points: Authors suggested seasonal influenza vaccinations each recruit few new T cells.

MiXCR, run by TCRdb on the RT-PCR reads, gives a single entry per CDR3 protein. The table has around 710,000 distinct CDR3 sequences, approximately 14% seen once. Concerning this clonotype itself: The target antigen is unknown.

The sequence came from a man in his fifties who received an inactivated influenza vaccine. This material consisted of PBMCs from blood, taken less than 15 days before vaccination. The rearrangement joins TRBV28 to TRBJ1-1, with no clear D. CDR3 in DNA: TGTGCCAGCAGTTTCCCCACCCACGGAATGAACACTGAAGCTTTCTTT. It is translated as CASSFPTHGMNTEAFF.